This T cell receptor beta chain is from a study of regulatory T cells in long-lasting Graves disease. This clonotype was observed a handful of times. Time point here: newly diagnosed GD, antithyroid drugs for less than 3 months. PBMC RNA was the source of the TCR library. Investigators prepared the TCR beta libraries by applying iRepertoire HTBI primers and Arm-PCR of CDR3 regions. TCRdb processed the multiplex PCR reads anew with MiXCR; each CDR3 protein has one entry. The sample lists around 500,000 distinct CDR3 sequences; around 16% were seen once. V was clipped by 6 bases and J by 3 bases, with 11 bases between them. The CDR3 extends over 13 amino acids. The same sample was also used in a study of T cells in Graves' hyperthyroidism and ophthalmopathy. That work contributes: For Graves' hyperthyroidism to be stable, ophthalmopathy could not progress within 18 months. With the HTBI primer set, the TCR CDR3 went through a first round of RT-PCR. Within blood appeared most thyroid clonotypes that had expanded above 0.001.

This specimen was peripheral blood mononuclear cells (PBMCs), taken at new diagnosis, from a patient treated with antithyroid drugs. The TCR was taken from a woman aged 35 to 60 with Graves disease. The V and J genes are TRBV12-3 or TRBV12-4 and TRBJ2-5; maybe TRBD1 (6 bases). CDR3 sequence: CASRSGQKETQYF. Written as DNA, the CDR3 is TGTGCCAGCAGATCTGGACAGAAAGAGACCCAGTACTTC.